These 10 T cell receptor beta chains were sequenced from one sample in a study of tumor-infiltrating lymphocytes in primary liver carcinoma. Unsorted bulk tissue, roughly 20-32 mg of it, served as the source for co-extraction of RNA and DNA. TCR beta cDNA was made from around 520 ng total RNA with a constant-region primer. Slightly modified ARM-PCR, run as three nested multiplex PCR rounds, produced the TCR beta libraries. Running 9 to 11 cycles apiece, the first two PCR rounds relied on TRBV1-TRBV30 forward primers together with a C-beta reverse primer. From the multiplex PCR reads, TCRdb called clonotypes with MiXCR, one entry per CDR3 protein. The table shows roughly 70,000 distinct CDR3 sequences, with 71% occurring only once. The specimen sequenced was liver tumor tissue from sampling region 4. The subset was: tumor region T4, right-lateral pole. The source of these receptors is a man aged 35 to 55 with primary liver carcinoma and hepatitis B virus infection.

Comment on this clonotype: This clone may be a read error of a much larger clone one base away. The chain uses TRBV6-1 and TRBJ2-5, with D possibly TRBD1 on 6 matching bases. From germline, CDR1 is MNHNS and CDR2 SASEGT. The CDR3 consists of 18 residues. V shed 2 bases and J shed 4 bases, with 23 bases lying between them. This CDR3 reads CASSENLMGAVVGETQYF. Written as DNA, the CDR3 is TGTGCCAGCAGTGAAAATTTAATGGGGGCGGTCGTTGGAGAGACCCAGTACTTC.

This clonotype was picked up a small number of times. The junction differs from germline at one of its ends, possibly a read error. CDR3 loop: CASSSHGGSYNEQFF. CDR3 sequence (DNA): TGTGCAAGCAGTTCTCACGGGGGCTCCTACAATGAGCAGTTCTTT. V gene TRBV11-2 combines with J gene TRBJ2-1; D is possibly TRBD1 or TRBD2 (6 bases each). This CDR3 has 15 residues. Germline assignment: CDR1 SGHAT and CDR2 FQNNGV. Supplemented by reference TRBV11-2 and TRBJ2-1, the full variable domain reads EAGVAQSPRYKIIEKRQSVAFWCNPISGHATLYWYQQILGQGPKLLIQFQNNGVVDDSQLPKDRFSAERLKGVDSTLKIQPAKLEDSAVYLCASSSHGGSYNEQFFGPGTRLTVL.

About this clonotype itself: Relative to the germline gene, one junction end is altered; a read error may explain this. The gene calls are TRBV6-1 and TRBJ1-2, with unresolved D. The germline gives CDR1 MNHNS, CDR2 SASEGT. The CDR3 consists of 16 residues. The CDR3 DNA follows: TGTACCAGCAATGAAGGTGTCGGCAGACCTGACTATGGTTACACCTTC. It codes for CTSNEGVGRPDYGYTF.

A remark on this clonotype: One end of the junction does not line up with germline, which may come from a read error. V usage is TRBV4-1 and J usage is TRBJ2-1; D is unclear. Looked up from germline, CDR1 is MGHRA and CDR2 is YSYEKL. The CDR3 sequence is 14 residues long. CDR3 DNA: TGCGCCAGTAGCCAAGGGAATATATACAATGAGCAGTTCTTC. Translated: CASSQGNIYNEQFF.

Turning to this clonotype: The junction departs from the called germline gene at one end, perhaps through a read error. This rearrangement joins TRBV28 to TRBJ2-7; no clear D. Per the germline V gene, CDR1 is MDHEN and CDR2 is SYDVKM. This CDR3 is built from 15 residues. DNA of the CDR3: TGTGCCAGCAACCCCGCGGCAGTGGGAAACTACGAGCTGTACTTC. Residues: CASNPAAVGNYELYF.

Note on this clonotype: A junction boundary mismatches the germline segment, possibly from a read error. Here the CDR3 DNA reads TGTGCCAGCAGCCGGACAGCTGATAGCGATCAGTCCCAGCATTTT. Translation: CASSRTADSDQSQHF. V gene TRBV6-1 combines with J gene TRBJ1-5; weak D call: TRBD1 (6 bases). The germline gives CDR1 MNHNS, CDR2 SASEGT. This CDR3 has 15 residues.

The rearrangement uses TRBV4-1 and TRBJ2-3; TRBD1 aligns across 7 bases. J lost 6 bases, V lost 2 bases, and 8 bases had no gene match. The CDR3 length is 15 residues. Germline V lookup: CDR1 MGHRA, CDR2 YSYEKL. In DNA form, the CDR3 reads TGCGCCAGCAGCCAATCGGGACAGAGAACGGATACGCAGTATTTT. As protein: CASSQSGQRTDTQYF.

About this clonotype: Germline and junction disagree at one end, which may indicate a read error. This chain joins TRBV6-5 and TRBJ2-7; the D gene is possibly TRBD1 (6 bases). Looked up from germline, CDR1 is MNHEY and CDR2 is SVGAGI. This CDR3 has 18 amino acids. The CDR3 here is CASSYSPGVRGTSYERYF. The CDR3 nucleotides read TGTGCCAGCAGTTACTCTCCAGGGGTTAGAGGTACCTCCTACGAGCGGTACTTC.

A note on this clonotype: The junction and the germline gene differ at one end; a read error may be behind it. This chain connects TRBV6-5 to TRBJ1-2; no clear D. The germline CDR1 and CDR2 sequences are MNHEY and SVGAGI. The CDR3 extends over 13 amino acids. The CDR3 spells CASRVGVIYGYTF. CDR3 DNA sequence: TGTGCCAGTAGGGTCGGGGTCATCTATGGCTACACCTTT.

Sample share makes this clonotype large. The rearrangement joins TRBV11-2 to TRBJ2-3, with D unresolved. The V end was cut by 5 bases, the J end by 0 bases, with 3 bases between. CDR1 SGHAT and CDR2 FQNNGV come from the germline V gene. This CDR3 spans 12 amino acids. The CDR3 region has the DNA TGTGCCAGCAGCGCCAGCACAGATACGCAGTATTTT. This translates into CASSASTDTQYF. The whole variable domain, remainder taken from reference TRBV11-2 and TRBJ2-3, is EAGVAQSPRYKIIEKRQSVAFWCNPISGHATLYWYQQILGQGPKLLIQFQNNGVVDDSQLPKDRFSAERLKGVDSTLKIQPAKLEDSAVYLCASSASTDTQYFGPGTRLTVL.